This T cell receptor beta chain is from a study of identical twins. TCRdb independently ran MiXCR on the 5' RACE reads; one entry per CDR3 protein. The top ten clones hold more than 6% of a sample with some 320,000 distinct CDR3 sequences, approximately 13% of them seen once. This clonotype was picked up a small number of times. V was trimmed by 4 bases and J by 4 bases, leaving 12 bases between them. The germline V gene has CDR1 SGHNT and CDR2 YENEEA. The CDR3 has 14 amino acids. Separately, the same data were catalogued under a study of yellow fever vaccine responses in identical twins.

The chain links TRBV11-3 to TRBJ2-3; either TRBD1 or TRBD2 may supply D (5 bases each). The clonotype was recovered from a woman aged 18 to 35 in good health. The sequencing input was CD8+ T cells sorted from blood. Written as DNA, the CDR3 is TGTGCCAGCAGCTATTTGGGACGTCCAGATACGCAGTATTTT. Translated: CASSYLGRPDTQYF.